These T cell receptor beta chains were read from a single sample in a study of response to subunit inactivated influenza vaccine. TCRdb called the RT-PCR reads again in MiXCR, with one record for every CDR3 protein. Of hundreds of thousands of distinct CDR3 sequences detected, around 13% appear once; the ten largest clones hold 6% to 8%. The sequencing here drew on PBMCs from blood, taken approximately 15 days before vaccination. The receptor source for this set is a man aged 50-60 years who received an inactivated influenza vaccine. CDR3s leave out the opening cysteine and the closing phenylalanine or tryptophan. D genes are given only for firm matches. The listing skips clone size in some rows; elsewhere it reads once, few, many or a size class.

J: TRBJ2-7
V: TRBV5-1
size: NA
D: TRBD1
CDR3: ASSSLGTGDEQY

J: TRBJ1-6
V: TRBV3-1
size: NA
D: NA
CDR3: ASSQVWRGNSPLH

J: TRBJ2-7
V: TRBV7-2
size: few
D: NA
CDR3: ASSRSPGFEQY

J: TRBJ2-7
V: TRBV6-9
size: NA
D: TRBD1
CDR3: ASSYWARDRRYFYEQY

J: TRBJ2-1
V: TRBV19
size: NA
D: TRBD2
CDR3: ASSIIPWSSGPPYNEQF

J: TRBJ2-2
V: TRBV12-3/TRBV12-4
size: few
D: NA
CDR3: ASSPGSHLTPSTGELF

J: TRBJ1-5
V: TRBV12-3/TRBV12-4
size: NA
D: NA
CDR3: ASRKESNQPQH

J: TRBJ2-1
V: TRBV5-1
size: NA
D: TRBD2
CDR3: ASSTSGGDYNEQF

J: TRBJ1-1
V: TRBV6-5
size: NA
D: TRBD1
CDR3: ASSYMGQGARESF

J: TRBJ2-2
V: TRBV7-9
size: few
D: NA
CDR3: ASSLVMTGAGELF

J: TRBJ1-1
V: TRBV20-1
size: once
D: TRBD1
CDR3: SARSGFGTGDTEAF

J: TRBJ2-2
V: TRBV28
size: NA
D: NA
CDR3: ASSSILFLPGELF

J: TRBJ2-3
V: TRBV7-8
size: NA
D: NA
CDR3: ASSLYGGGEVGDTQY

J: TRBJ2-5
V: TRBV4-3
size: NA
D: NA
CDR3: ASSQDLSVAGQETQY

J: TRBJ2-3
V: TRBV7-3
size: NA
D: NA
CDR3: ASSLGPSRRDTDTQY

J: TRBJ2-5
V: TRBV4-2
size: NA
D: NA
CDR3: ASSQDRAGSETQY

J: TRBJ1-2
V: TRBV28
size: few
D: NA
CDR3: ASSPGGVELDYGYT

J: TRBJ1-2
V: TRBV20-1
size: NA
D: TRBD1
CDR3: SAPTDLRQGVSYGYS

J: TRBJ2-7
V: TRBV5-5
size: NA
D: TRBD1
CDR3: ASSRRGQGSHEQY

J: TRBJ1-5
V: TRBV18
size: NA
D: NA
CDR3: ASSPQGPQFNQPQH

J: TRBJ2-2
V: TRBV6-5
size: few
D: TRBD2
CDR3: ASSYEAGGPNTGELF

J: TRBJ2-3
V: TRBV12-3/TRBV12-4
size: NA
D: TRBD2
CDR3: ASSAISSGVPADTQY

J: TRBJ2-6
V: TRBV6-2/TRBV6-3
size: NA
D: NA
CDR3: ASQTPIGRSSGANVLT

J: TRBJ2-7
V: TRBV12-3/TRBV12-4
size: few
D: TRBD1
CDR3: ASRQFGGQGYEQY

J: TRBJ2-1
V: TRBV4-1
size: NA
D: NA
CDR3: ASSQYSPGGYNEQF

J: TRBJ1-1
V: TRBV7-9
size: NA
D: TRBD1
CDR3: ASSGPGQGKATEAF

J: TRBJ2-1
V: TRBV29-1
size: NA
D: TRBD2
CDR3: SVLPGLKINEQF

J: TRBJ1-2
V: TRBV5-8
size: NA
D: NA
CDR3: ASSSTATRGYT

J: TRBJ2-5
V: TRBV7-2
size: NA
D: NA
CDR3: ASSLGFSLGETQY

J: TRBJ2-3
V: TRBV5-1
size: few
D: TRBD2
CDR3: ASMLAGVFTDTQY

J: TRBJ1-5
V: TRBV7-9
size: NA
D: NA
CDR3: ASSRGSDWGNQPQH

J: TRBJ2-1
V: TRBV4-1
size: few
D: TRBD2
CDR3: ASSQDGTSGRAHRLEREQF

J: TRBJ2-7
V: TRBV14
size: many
D: TRBD2
CDR3: ASSQDPTSGGRYEQY

J: TRBJ1-2
V: TRBV6-6
size: many
D: NA
CDR3: ASSGTDLYGYT

J: TRBJ1-1
V: TRBV12-3/TRBV12-4
size: few
D: NA
CDR3: ASSLGAGLAEAF

J: TRBJ1-2
V: TRBV6-5
size: many
D: NA
CDR3: ASSYSGDRYT

J: TRBJ2-3
V: TRBV12-3/TRBV12-4
size: few
D: NA
CDR3: ASSYLSLTDTQY

J: TRBJ2-5
V: TRBV12-3/TRBV12-4
size: NA
D: NA
CDR3: ASSFSGPSETQY

J: TRBJ1-1
V: TRBV12-3/TRBV12-4
size: few
D: NA
CDR3: ASSLSEKAF

J: TRBJ2-7
V: TRBV3-1
size: NA
D: NA
CDR3: ASSSRTFYEQY